These 21 T cell receptor beta chains came from one sample sequenced in a study of regulatory T cells in long-lasting Graves disease. CDR3-region Arm-PCR and iRepertoire HTBI primers produced the TCR beta libraries. TCRdb redid the calling of the multiplex PCR reads with MiXCR, one entry per CDR3 protein. The top ten clones hold 7.5% to 9% of a sample with about half a million distinct CDR3 sequences, more than 10% of them seen once. Specified time point: newly diagnosed GD, antithyroid drugs for less than 3 months. The TCR library was made from RNA that had been extracted from PBMCs in TRIzol. This sample was shared with a second study, whose subject was T cells in Graves' hyperthyroidism and ophthalmopathy.

The sequencing here drew on peripheral blood mononuclear cells (PBMCs), taken at new diagnosis, from a patient treated with antithyroid drugs. These receptors all come from a woman in her thirties with Graves disease.

This chain joins TRBV7-2 and TRBJ1-1, with D possibly matching TRBD1 (5 bases). The germline CDR1 and CDR2 sequences are SGHTA and FQGNSA. The CDR3 runs 15 residues. V was shortened by 4 bases and J by 6 bases, with 18 bases between the two germline ends. This CDR3 reads CASSSFDNPGAEAFF. Written as DNA, the CDR3 is TGTGCCAGCAGCTCATTTGATAACCCGGGGGCTGAAGCTTTCTTT.

This clonotype was observed at least ten times. This chain connects TRBV6-5 to TRBJ1-2, with a possible D match to TRBD1 (6 bases). Trimming took off 2 bases at V and 4 bases at J, with 8 bases between the two ends. The CDR3 sequence is 13 residues long. Germline assignment: CDR1 MNHEY and CDR2 SVGAGI. The CDR3 DNA reads TGTGCCAGCAGTTACCCGGACAGCTATGGCTACACCTTC. It codes for CASSYPDSYGYTF.

This clonotype was observed a handful of times. The chain combines TRBV20-1 with TRBJ1-1, with D unresolved. This CDR3 has 14 residues. Deletions cut 2 bases from V and 11 bases from J, with 21 bases between. From germline, CDR1 is DFQATT and CDR2 SNEGSKA (reference sequence). The CDR3 sequence is CSARLTVGRLRAFF. The CDR3 coding sequence is TGCAGTGCTAGACTCACGGTAGGGAGGCTTCGGGCTTTCTTT.

Only a few counts were recorded for this clonotype. This rearrangement joins TRBV27 to TRBJ2-5, with 7 bases aligning to TRBD1. Germline lookup yields CDR1 MNHEY and CDR2 SMNVEV (reference sequence). The trim removed 6 bases at V and 4 bases at J, leaving 5 bases unmatched. The CDR3 totals 13 residues. CDR3 amino acids: CASRTGWGETQYF. The CDR3 DNA reads TGTGCCAGCAGGACAGGGTGGGGAGAGACCCAGTACTTC.

This clonotype was detected ten times or more. The chain employs TRBV15 and TRBJ1-6, with a weak D call TRBD1 (6 bases). The germline gives CDR1 LNHNV, CDR2 YYDKDF (reference sequence). The V and J ends lost 0 bases and 6 bases respectively, with 6 bases between them. CDR3 length: 14 residues. In nucleotides, the CDR3 is TGTGCCACCAGCAGAGACAGGGGTAATTCACCCCTCCACTTT. Translating gives CATSRDRGNSPLHF.

V gene TRBV28 combines with J gene TRBJ2-6; D remains unclear. V lost 3 bases to trimming and J lost 0 bases, with 18 bases between them. The CDR3 sequence is 19 residues long. CDR1 is MDHEN and CDR2 is SYDVKM in the germline V gene. The CDR3 loop is CASSFGPPSTLSGANVLTF. Written as DNA, the CDR3 is TGTGCCAGCAGTTTTGGCCCTCCAAGTACACTCTCTGGGGCCAACGTCCTGACTTTC.

This clonotype has a count of ten or more. V and J are TRBV6-1 and TRBJ1-2; D gene ambiguous. Per the germline V gene, CDR1 is MNHNS and CDR2 is SASEGT. V shed 6 bases and J shed 9 bases, with 17 bases lying between them. The CDR3 contains 13 residues. CDR3 in amino acids: CASRTSGQRSYTF. The DNA for the CDR3 is TGTGCCAGCAGAACCTCGGGTCAGAGGAGCTACACCTTC.

This clonotype was observed a few times. CDR3 sequence (DNA): TGTGCCAGCAGCTTTAGGGGGAAGAGCAACGAGCAGTACTTC. Its protein product is CASSFRGKSNEQYF. V is TRBV5-4 and J is TRBJ2-7; TRBD1 is a possible D gene (6 bases). The germline gives CDR1 SGHNT, CDR2 YYREEE (reference sequence). The CDR3 runs 14 residues. The V end was cut by 2 bases, the J end by 5 bases, with 14 bases between.

This clonotype has a count of ten or more. The CDR3 region has the DNA TGTGCCAGCAGTTTGGTGGACAGTGAGGCTGAGCAGTTCTTC. Encoded protein: CASSLVDSEAEQFF. The gene calls are TRBV12-3 or TRBV12-4 and TRBJ2-1, with D possibly being TRBD1 (6 bases). The CDR3 length is 14 residues. The germline V and J ends were trimmed by 3 bases and 9 bases, with 15 bases remaining between them.

This clonotype was seen many times. J is TRBJ2-7 and V is TRBV18; TRBD2 might be the D (5 bases). V lost 3 bases and J 6 bases, leaving 9 bases between the germline ends. Per germline, CDR1 KGHSH and CDR2 LQKENI. The CDR3 has 12 residues. In DNA, the CDR3 is TGTGCCAGCTCACCCTATGAGGGCGAGCAGTACTTC. It yields the protein CASSPYEGEQYF. Drawing the rest from reference TRBV18 and TRBJ2-7, the complete variable domain is NAGVMQNPRHLVRRRGQEARLRCSPMKGHSHVYWYRQLPEEGLKFMVYLQKENIIDESGMPKERFSAEFPKEGPSILRIQQVVRGDSAAYFCASSPYEGEQYFGPGTRLTVT.

This clonotype was observed a single time. This may arise from a read error, as a much more abundant clone is one base away. The conserved phenylalanine or tryptophan is not found at the CDR3 terminus, so this likely reflects a read error. The chain has TRBV3-1 and TRBJ2-2; D remains unclear. V shed 1 base and J shed 6 bases, with 9 bases lying between them. The CDR3 runs 14 residues. The germline V gene has CDR1 LGHDT and CDR2 YNNKEL (reference sequence). The DNA of the CDR3 is TGTGCCAGCAGCCAAGGATGGTACCCCGGGGAGCTGTTTTCT. It codes for CASSQGWYPGELFS.

J is TRBJ2-3 and V is TRBV27; D may match TRBD1 or TRBD2 (5 bases each). The ends were cut back, 6 bases at V and 6 bases at J, with 13 bases in the middle. Germline CDR1 reads MNHEY; CDR2 reads SMNVEV (reference sequence). This CDR3 is 13 amino acids long. In DNA, the CDR3 is TGTGCCAGCAGCCGGGACGGGTGGGATACGCAGTATTTT. Translated: CASSRDGWDTQYF.

This clonotype was recorded a few times. V usage is TRBV28 and J usage is TRBJ2-7, with TRBD1 matching over 7 bases. CDR1 and CDR2 from the germline V gene are MDHEN and SYDVKM. The CDR3 is made up of 15 amino acids. V dropped 5 bases and J dropped 7; count of bases not matched to a gene: 14. The CDR3 sequence is CASSQDSPFRGEQYF. As DNA, the CDR3 is TGTGCCAGCAGTCAGGACAGTCCCTTCAGGGGGGAGCAGTACTTC.

This clonotype was seen at least ten times. One end of the junction varies from germline; a read error may be responsible. The V call is TRBV7-2, the J call TRBJ1-5, with D possibly TRBD1 on 6 matching bases. The CDR3 loop spans 16 amino acids. Germline values: CDR1 SGHTA, CDR2 FQGNSA. CDR3 sequence reads: CASTLSTGLFGQPQHF. In nucleotides, the CDR3 is TGTGCCAGCACCTTATCAACAGGGTTATTTGGTCAGCCCCAGCATTTT.

This clonotype was observed a few times. This sequence joins TRBV10-3 and TRBJ2-1, with 7 bases identical to TRBD1. The CDR3 loop spans 14 amino acids. Germline V gene data show CDR1 as ENHRY and CDR2 as SYGVKD. The V gene end was trimmed by 2 bases and the J gene end by 8 bases; junction bases not matched to a gene: 6. The CDR3 region has the DNA TGTGCCATCAGTGAGGCCCGACAGGGTTATGAGCAGTTCTTC. This translates into CAISEARQGYEQFF.

This clonotype was recorded at least ten times. This rearrangement joins TRBV27 to TRBJ2-7; 9 nucleotides match TRBD1. V was pared by 6 bases and J by 5 bases, with 11 bases of the junction left unmatched. CDR3 size: 15 residues. Germline loops: CDR1 MNHEY, CDR2 SMNVEV (reference sequence). The chain's CDR3 is CASRPSGTGTHEQYF. Here the CDR3 DNA reads TGTGCCAGCAGACCATCCGGGACAGGGACCCACGAGCAGTACTTC.

This clonotype occurred a few times. The V and J genes are TRBV7-9 and TRBJ2-3; unclear D gene. This CDR3 comprises 17 residues. Trimming removed 1 base at V and 0 bases at J, with 14 bases between. Germline V gene data show CDR1 as SEHNR and CDR2 as FQNEAQ (reference sequence). CDR3 protein: CASSLVQTVSSTDTQYF. CDR3 DNA sequence: TGTGCCAGCAGCTTAGTCCAAACAGTCTCTAGCACAGATACGCAGTATTTT.

This clonotype was recorded many times. The rearrangement uses TRBV7-9 and TRBJ1-2, with D possibly matching TRBD1 (5 bases). The V end lost 0 bases, the J end lost 4 bases, and 6 bases lay between the germline ends. CDR1 and CDR2 from the germline V gene are SEHNR and FQNEAQ (reference sequence). The CDR3 runs to 13 residues. The CDR3 region is CASSLAGTYGYTF. As DNA, the CDR3 is TGTGCCAGCAGCTTAGCAGGGACCTATGGCTACACCTTC.

This chain links TRBV7-2 with TRBJ2-1; D is undetermined. CDR3 length equals 15 residues. Trimming took 5 bases from V and 0 from J, leaving 11 bases between them. Germline CDR1 reads SGHTA; CDR2 reads FQGNSA. Here the CDR3 reads CASSPQRHSYNEQFF. The CDR3 region has the DNA TGTGCCAGCAGCCCTCAGCGCCACTCCTACAATGAGCAGTTCTTC.

The rearrangement joins TRBV7-2 to TRBJ2-1, with D maybe TRBD2 (6 bases). Germline V gives CDR1 SGHTA, CDR2 FQGNSA. The CDR3 loop spans 15 amino acids. V lost 5 bases and J lost 6, with 17 bases in between. CDR3 residues: CASSKEGQGSNEQFF. DNA of the CDR3: TGTGCCAGCAGCAAGGAGGGGCAGGGTAGCAATGAGCAGTTCTTC.

This clonotype came up many times. V is TRBV13 and J is TRBJ2-1; 14 bases agree with TRBD2. V trimming: 0 bases; J trimming: 5 bases; junction bases outside the gene matches: 0. CDR1 PRHDT and CDR2 FYEKMQ come from the germline V gene (reference sequence). The CDR3 extends over 16 amino acids. CDR3 DNA: TGTGCCAGCAGCTTAGGGGGACTAGCGGGAGACAATGAGCAGTTCTTC. Its translation is CASSLGGLAGDNEQFF.